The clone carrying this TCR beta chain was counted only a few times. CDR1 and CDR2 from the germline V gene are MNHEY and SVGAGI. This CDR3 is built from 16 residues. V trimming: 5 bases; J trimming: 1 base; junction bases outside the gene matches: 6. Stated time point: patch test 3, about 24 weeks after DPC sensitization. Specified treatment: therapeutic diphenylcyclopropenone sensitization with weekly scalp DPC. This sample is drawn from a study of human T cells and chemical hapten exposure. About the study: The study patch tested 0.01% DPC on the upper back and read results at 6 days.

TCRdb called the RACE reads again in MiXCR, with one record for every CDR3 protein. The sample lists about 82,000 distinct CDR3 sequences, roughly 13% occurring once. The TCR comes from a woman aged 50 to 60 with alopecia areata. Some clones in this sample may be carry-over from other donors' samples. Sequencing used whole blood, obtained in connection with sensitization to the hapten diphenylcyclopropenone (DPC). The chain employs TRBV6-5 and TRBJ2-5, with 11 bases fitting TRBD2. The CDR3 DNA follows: TGTGCCAGCAGTCGTCGGACTAGCGGGTTCCAAGAGACCCAGTACTTC. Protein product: CASSRRTSGFQETQYF.